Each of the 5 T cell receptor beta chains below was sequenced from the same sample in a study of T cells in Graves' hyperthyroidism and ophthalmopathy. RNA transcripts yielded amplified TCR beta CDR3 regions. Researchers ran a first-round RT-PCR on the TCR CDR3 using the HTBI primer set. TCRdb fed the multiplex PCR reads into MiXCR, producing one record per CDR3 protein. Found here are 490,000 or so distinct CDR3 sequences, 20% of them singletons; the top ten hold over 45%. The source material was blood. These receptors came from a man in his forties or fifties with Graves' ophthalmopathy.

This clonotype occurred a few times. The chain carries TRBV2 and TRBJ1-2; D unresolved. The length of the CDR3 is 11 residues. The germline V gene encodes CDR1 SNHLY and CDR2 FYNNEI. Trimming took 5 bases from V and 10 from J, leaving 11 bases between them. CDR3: CASSSHGAYTF. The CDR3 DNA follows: TGTGCCAGCAGTAGTCACGGAGCCTACACCTTC.

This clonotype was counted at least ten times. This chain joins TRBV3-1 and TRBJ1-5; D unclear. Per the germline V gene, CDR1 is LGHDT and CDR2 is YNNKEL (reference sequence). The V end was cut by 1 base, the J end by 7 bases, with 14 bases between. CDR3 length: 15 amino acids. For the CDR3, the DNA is TGTGCCAGCAGCCAAGTACCGGGGTCGGGACAGCCCCAGCATTTT. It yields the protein CASSQVPGSGQPQHF.

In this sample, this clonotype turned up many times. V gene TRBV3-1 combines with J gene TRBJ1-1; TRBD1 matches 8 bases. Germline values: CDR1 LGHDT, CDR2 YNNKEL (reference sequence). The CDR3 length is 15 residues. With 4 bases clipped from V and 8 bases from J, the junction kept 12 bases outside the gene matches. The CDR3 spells CASSLDTTGTGEAFF. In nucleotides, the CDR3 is TGTGCCAGCAGCCTAGATACCACCGGGACAGGAGAAGCTTTCTTT. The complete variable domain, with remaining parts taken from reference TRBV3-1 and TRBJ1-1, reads DTAVSQTPKYLVTQMGNDKSIKCEQNLGHDTMYWYKQDSKKFLKIMFSYNNKELIINETVPNRFSPKSPDKAHLNLHINSLELGDSAVYFCASSLDTTGTGEAFFGQGTRLTVV.

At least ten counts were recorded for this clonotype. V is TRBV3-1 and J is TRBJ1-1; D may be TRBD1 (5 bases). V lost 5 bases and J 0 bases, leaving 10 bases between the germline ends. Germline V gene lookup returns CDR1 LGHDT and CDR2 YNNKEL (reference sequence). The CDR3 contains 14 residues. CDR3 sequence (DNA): TGTGCCAGCAGCTGGGGGTCAATGAACACTGAAGCTTTCTTT. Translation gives CASSWGSMNTEAFF. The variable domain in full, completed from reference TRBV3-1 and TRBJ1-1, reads DTAVSQTPKYLVTQMGNDKSIKCEQNLGHDTMYWYKQDSKKFLKIMFSYNNKELIINETVPNRFSPKSPDKAHLNLHINSLELGDSAVYFCASSWGSMNTEAFFGQGTRLTVV.

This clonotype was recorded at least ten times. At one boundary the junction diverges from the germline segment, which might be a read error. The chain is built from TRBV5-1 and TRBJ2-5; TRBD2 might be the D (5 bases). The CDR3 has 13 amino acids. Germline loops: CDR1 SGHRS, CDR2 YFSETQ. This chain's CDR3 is CASSFGIQETQYF. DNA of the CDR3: TGTGCCAGCAGCTTCGGGATTCAAGAGACCCAGTACTTC.